One sample yielded the 29 T cell receptor beta chains listed below, sequenced in a study of T-cell memory formation after mild COVID-19. TCRdb independently ran MiXCR on the 5' RACE reads; one entry per CDR3 protein. The sample holds more than 450,000 distinct CDR3 sequences; about 20% are singletons and the top ten take 12%. The specimen was PBMCs or a T cell subset sorted from them (not recorded which). The receptors originated from an adult woman who had mild COVID-19 (a few samples of this study predate the infection). Cell type and time point are not known.

This clonotype was recorded a few times. The rearrangement uses TRBV18 and TRBJ2-7, with D maybe TRBD2 (5 bases). The CDR3 sequence is 14 residues long. Trimming shortened V by 0 bases and J by 4 bases, and 10 bases separated the two germline ends. Germline assignment: CDR1 KGHSH and CDR2 LQKENI. CDR3 DNA sequence: TGTGCCAGCTCACCACCGGAGGATTCATACGAGCAGTACTTC. Protein: CASSPPEDSYEQYF.

The sample holds a few counts of this clonotype. The V and J genes are TRBV12-3 or TRBV12-4 and TRBJ2-5; 9 bases agree with TRBD2. After removal of 5 bases from V and 4 bases from J, the junction contained 20 bases not matched to a gene. The CDR3 covers 19 residues. As DNA, the CDR3 is TGTGCCAGCAGTCCTGGGCGGCGGGGACTAGCCTACGAGTCAGAGACCCAGTACTTC. Amino acid sequence: CASSPGRRGLAYESETQYF.

The chain carries TRBV7-2 and TRBJ2-1; 10 bases agree with TRBD1. This CDR3 is 15 amino acids long. Germline V gene sequence: CDR1 SGHTA, CDR2 FQGNSA. V dropped 1 base and J dropped 7; count of bases not matched to a gene: 4. CDR3 region: CASSLGTGGWNEQFF. The CDR3 DNA reads as TGTGCCAGCAGCTTAGGGACAGGGGGTTGGAATGAGCAGTTCTTC.

This clonotype was detected a few times. The CDR3 reads CASSPPRSYNEQFF. The CDR3 region has the DNA TGCGCCAGCAGCCCCCCACGCTCCTACAATGAGCAGTTCTTC. V is TRBV5-1 and J is TRBJ2-1; no reliable D call. Germline lookup yields CDR1 SGHRS and CDR2 YFSETQ. V shed 4 bases and J shed 0 bases, with 8 bases lying between them. The CDR3 contains 14 residues.

This clonotype came up a few times. CDR3 region: CSARGLGWGTDTQYF. CDR3 bases: TGCAGTGCTAGGGGACTAGGGTGGGGCACAGATACGCAGTATTTT. The rearrangement joins TRBV20-1 to TRBJ2-3; 8 bases fit TRBD2. With V trimmed by 3 bases and J by 1 base, 6 bases remained unmatched. The CDR3 consists of 15 residues. Germline assignment: CDR1 DFQATT and CDR2 SNEGSKA (reference sequence).

The chain employs TRBV7-2 and TRBJ2-2; 9 bases match TRBD2. V shed 2 bases, J shed 6 bases, and the junction held 1 base outside the gene matches. Germline V gives CDR1 SGHTA, CDR2 FQGNSA. This CDR3 contains 14 residues. The CDR3 protein is CASSLIAGAGELFF. The DNA for the CDR3 is TGTGCCAGCAGCTTAATAGCGGGAGCCGGGGAGCTGTTTTTT.

This clonotype turned up a few times. J is TRBJ1-2 and V is TRBV7-3; 10 nucleotides match TRBD1. Per the germline V gene, CDR1 is SGHTA and CDR2 is FQGTGA. The CDR3 sequence is 13 residues long. The V and J ends lost 5 bases and 7 bases, in that order; junction bases with no gene match: 4. Here the CDR3 reads CASSLDRGVGYTF. The CDR3 DNA reads TGTGCCAGCAGCCTGGACAGGGGGGTTGGCTACACCTTC.

This clonotype was counted between two and nine times. This rearrangement joins TRBV4-2 to TRBJ2-2, with 8 positions matching TRBD1. Germline CDR1 reads LGHNA; CDR2 reads YNFKEQ. The CDR3 sequence is 16 residues long. After removal of 3 bases from V and 6 bases from J, the junction contained 9 bases not matched to a gene. The CDR3 here is CASSHTSTGEAGELFF. The CDR3 DNA is TGTGCCAGCAGCCACACATCGACAGGGGAGGCCGGGGAGCTGTTTTTT.

The CDR3 loop reads CASSQIGLGEQYF. For the CDR3, the DNA is TGTGCCAGCAGCCAAATCGGACTGGGCGAGCAGTACTTC. The rearrangement uses TRBV3-1 and TRBJ2-7, with TRBD2 as a possible D gene (5 bases). CDR1 is LGHDT, CDR2 YNNKEL, per germline (reference sequence). The CDR3 is 13 amino acids. The V gene lost 2 bases and the J gene lost 6 bases, with 11 bases spanning the gap.

V and J are TRBV12-3 or TRBV12-4 and TRBJ2-1; TRBD2 matches 11 bases. The CDR3 covers 16 residues. V was pared by 5 bases and J by 0 bases, with 3 bases of the junction left unmatched. The CDR3 DNA follows: TGTGCCAGCAGTCCGGGACTAGCGGCCTCCTACAATGAGCAGTTCTTC. Translation: CASSPGLAASYNEQFF.

This clonotype has a handful of counts. The chain combines TRBV10-3 with TRBJ2-5; 8 bases are a match to TRBD2. Trimming removed 8 bases from V and 5 bases from J; junction bases left unmatched: 7. Germline CDR1 and CDR2: ENHRY and SYGVKD. This CDR3 is 13 amino acids long. The chain's CDR3 is CAIGAGGLETQYF. In DNA, the CDR3 is TGTGCCATCGGGGCGGGGGGCCTGGAGACCCAGTACTTC.

This clonotype appeared a few times. V is TRBV7-2 and J is TRBJ2-2; 7 bases match TRBD1. The CDR3 spans 14 residues. Germline values: CDR1 SGHTA, CDR2 FQGNSA. The trim removed 4 bases at V and 1 base at J, leaving 0 bases unmatched. The CDR3 protein is CASSYRGNTGELFF. Here the CDR3 DNA reads TGTGCCAGCAGCTACAGGGGGAACACCGGGGAGCTGTTTTTT. The full variable domain, rest sourced from reference TRBV7-2 and TRBJ2-2, is GAGVSQSPSNKVTEKGKDVELRCDPISGHTALYWYRQSLGQGLEFLIYFQGNSAPDKSGLPSDRFSAERTGGSVSTLTIQRTQQEDSAVYLCASSYRGNTGELFFGEGSRLTVL.

This chain connects TRBV3-1 to TRBJ1-4; no reliable D call. The V gene's germline CDR1 is LGHDT and CDR2 YNNKEL (reference sequence). The CDR3 is 13 amino acids. The V gene lost 0 bases and the J gene lost 7 bases, with 6 bases spanning the gap. CDR3 amino acids: CASSQDSGEKLFF. The CDR3 DNA is TGTGCCAGCAGCCAAGATTCCGGTGAAAAACTGTTTTTT.

The chain recombines TRBV7-9 with TRBJ1-1, with D tentatively TRBD1 (5 bases). In germline, CDR1 is SEHNR, CDR2 FQNEAQ (reference sequence). V was trimmed by 3 bases and J by 4 bases, leaving 9 bases between them. The CDR3 is 13 residues long. This CDR3 reads CASSLTEGTEAFF. CDR3 nucleotides: TGTGCCAGCAGCTTGACAGAGGGCACTGAAGCTTTCTTT. Variable domain in full (rest from reference TRBV7-9 and TRBJ1-1): DTGVSQNPRHKITKRGQNVTFRCDPISEHNRLYWYRQTLGQGPEFLTYFQNEAQLEKSRLLSDRFSAERPKGSFSTLEIQRTEQGDSAMYLCASSLTEGTEAFFGQGTRLTVV.

The DNA for the CDR3 is TGCGCCAGCAGAGTCGTTGCAGGGGACACTGAAGCTTTCTTT. Amino acid sequence: CASRVVAGDTEAFF. The J gene is TRBJ1-1, the V gene TRBV5-1; D is possibly TRBD1 (6 bases). Germline V gene data show CDR1 as SGHRS and CDR2 as YFSETQ. Trimming took 5 bases from V and 3 from J, leaving 14 bases between them. There are 14 residues in the CDR3.

The sample holds a few counts of this clonotype. The chain combines TRBV27 with TRBJ2-5, with 8 positions matching TRBD1. The trim removed 2 bases at V and 4 bases at J, leaving 12 bases unmatched. Germline V CDR1 and CDR2: MNHEY, SMNVEV (reference sequence). This CDR3 has 17 residues. The CDR3: CASSLTSADRGGETQYF. In nucleotides, the CDR3 is TGTGCCAGCAGTTTAACTTCCGCCGACAGGGGAGGAGAGACCCAGTACTTC.

This clonotype appeared many times. The J gene is TRBJ2-5, the V gene TRBV7-9, with TRBD2 matching over 7 bases. The CDR3 sequence is 13 residues long. The germline V gene has CDR1 SEHNR and CDR2 FQNEAQ (reference sequence). V lost 5 bases, J lost 7 bases, and 7 bases stayed unmatched. As DNA, the CDR3 is TGTGCCAGCAGCACACTTACTAGCGTGACCCAGTACTTC. Translation gives CASSTLTSVTQYF.

This clonotype was counted a few times. The chain links TRBV4-3 to TRBJ2-1, with D tentatively TRBD1 or TRBD2 (5 bases each). This CDR3 spans 14 amino acids. Germline values: CDR1 LGHNA, CDR2 YSLEER. V shed 0 bases and J shed 8 bases, with 11 bases lying between them. The CDR3 here is CASSQDEGSDEQFF. CDR3 DNA sequence: TGCGCCAGCAGCCAAGATGAGGGGTCTGATGAGCAGTTCTTC.

This chain links TRBV7-6 with TRBJ2-5; D ambiguous. This CDR3 has 14 residues. V lost 4 bases to trimming and J lost 4 bases, with 13 bases between them. Germline assignment: CDR1 SGHVS and CDR2 FNYEAQ. DNA of the CDR3: TGTGCCAGCAGCTCATTGGGCCCCTCAGAGACCCAGTACTTC. Translating gives CASSSLGPSETQYF.

This clonotype was seen only a few times. This chain joins TRBV7-8 and TRBJ2-7; possibly TRBD2 for D (6 bases). The V gene lost 5 bases and the J gene lost 6 bases, with 23 bases spanning the gap. CDR3 size: 16 residues. Per the germline V gene, CDR1 is SGHVS and CDR2 is FQNEAQ. This CDR3 reads CASSPFNSGDSSEQYF. In DNA form, the CDR3 reads TGTGCCAGCAGCCCCTTTAATAGCGGAGATTCAAGCGAGCAGTACTTC.

V and J are TRBV28 and TRBJ2-1, with 7 bases aligning to TRBD2. J was trimmed by 9 bases and V by 4 bases; bases with no gene match: 3. CDR3 size: 12 residues. In germline, CDR1 is MDHEN, CDR2 SYDVKM. CDR3 sequence: CASSSGLVEQFF. The CDR3 nucleotides are TGTGCCAGCAGTTCTGGACTAGTTGAGCAGTTCTTC.

This clonotype was found a few times. This CDR3 is CASSLSPGYTGELFF. The CDR3 DNA sequence: TGTGCCAGCAGCTTGTCACCGGGCTACACCGGGGAGCTGTTTTTT. The chain is built from TRBV5-5 and TRBJ2-2; D is unresolved. The V end was cut by 1 base, the J end by 3 bases, with 10 bases between. In germline, CDR1 is SGHKS, CDR2 YYEKEE (reference sequence). CDR3 length: 15 residues.

This clonotype showed up just a few times. The rearrangement links TRBV3-1 to TRBJ2-4, with D perhaps matching TRBD1 (6 bases). Germline assignment: CDR1 LGHDT and CDR2 YNNKEL (reference sequence). V was shortened by 0 bases and J by 1 base, with 22 bases between the two germline ends. This CDR3 is 20 amino acids long. DNA for the CDR3: TGTGCCAGCAGCCAAGATTCAGGGACAAGAAGGATCTTCGCCAAAAACATTCAGTACTTC. Translation: CASSQDSGTRRIFAKNIQYF.

In this sample, this clonotype turned up a few times. J is TRBJ2-3 and V is TRBV7-3, with 14 nucleotides matching TRBD2. J lost 6 bases, V lost 5 bases, and 10 bases had no gene match. The CDR3 consists of 17 residues. Germline-derived CDR1 and CDR2 are SGHTA and FQGTGA. The CDR3, as DNA: TGTGCCAGCAGCACGCCGGGACTAGCGGGGGCGGGGGATACGCAGTATTTT. As protein: CASSTPGLAGAGDTQYF.

This clonotype has ten or more counts. The V call is TRBV11-2, the J call TRBJ2-1; no firm D call. CDR1 and CDR2 from the germline V gene are SGHAT and FQNNGV. The CDR3 has 15 amino acids. Trimming pared 8 bases from V and 5 bases from J, leaving 19 bases between. The CDR3 sequence: CASEDPSVFHNEQFF. In DNA, the CDR3 is TGTGCCAGCGAGGACCCAAGCGTTTTCCACAATGAGCAGTTCTTC.

The rearrangement joins TRBV7-9 to TRBJ2-1, with unresolved D. The CDR3 is 16 residues long. Trimming took off 2 bases at V and 7 bases at J, with 18 bases between the two ends. Germline CDR1 SEHNR, CDR2 FQNEAQ (reference sequence). CDR3 protein: CASSLLGSRAANEQFF. As DNA, the CDR3 is TGTGCCAGCAGCTTACTAGGGTCCCGGGCGGCAAATGAGCAGTTCTTC.

The chain combines TRBV24-1 with TRBJ2-2; 9 bases map to TRBD1. Per the germline V gene, CDR1 is KGHDR and CDR2 is SFDVKD. V lost 7 bases, J lost 7 bases, and 6 bases stayed unmatched. The CDR3 is 14 residues long. CDR3 coding DNA: TGTGCCACCAGCCGGACAGGGGAGAACGGGGAGCTGTTTTTT. Residues: CATSRTGENGELFF.

This clonotype showed up just a few times. This sequence joins TRBV20-1 and TRBJ2-7; 11 bases agree with TRBD2. The CDR3 is 15 residues long. With V trimmed by 5 bases and J by 4 bases, 10 bases remained unmatched. Germline V gene lookup returns CDR1 DFQATT and CDR2 SNEGSKA (reference sequence). The CDR3 protein is CSASSGTSGFYEQYF. CDR3 DNA: TGCAGTGCTTCAAGTGGGACTAGCGGATTTTACGAGCAGTACTTC.

This clonotype was seen a few times. The chain joins TRBV19 to TRBJ1-1, with D perhaps TRBD1 (5 bases). This CDR3 has 20 residues. Between the trimmed V and J ends, which lost 7 bases and 2 bases, there was a span of 32 bases. CDR1 is LNHDA, CDR2 SQIVND, per germline (reference sequence). The CDR3 DNA is TGTGCCAGTACTTGGGATTGGGGGAAGGAGGGCCGCAGGCACAACACTGAAGCTTTCTTT. Translated, it gives CASTWDWGKEGRRHNTEAFF. Full variable domain (rest looked up from reference TRBV19 and TRBJ1-1): DGGITQSPKYLFRKEGQNVTLSCEQNLNHDAMYWYRQDPGQGLRLIYYSQIVNDFQKGDIAEGYSVSREKKESFPLTVTSAQKNPTAFYLCASTWDWGKEGRRHNTEAFFGQGTRLTVV.